These 14 T cell receptor beta chains originate from one sample sequenced in a study of T cells after yellow fever vaccination. Each CDR3 protein gets one entry after TCRdb re-called the 5' RACE reads with MiXCR. The repertoire holds 95,000 to 100,000 distinct CDR3 sequences, about 6% seen once, with roughly 41% in the top ten. The material sequenced was CD8+ T cells sorted from PBMCs, taken 10 days after the yellow fever booster vaccination. The receptors derive from a man between 18 and 29 years old who received the YFV17D yellow fever vaccine.

This clonotype came up a few times. This chain links TRBV5-1 with TRBJ2-5, with 8 nucleotides matching TRBD2. V was clipped by 0 bases and J by 9 bases; unmatched bases: 10. The CDR3 sequence is 15 residues long. The V gene's germline CDR1 is SGHRS and CDR2 YFSETQ. The CDR3 spells CASSLGGRSIGAQYF. The CDR3 DNA sequence: TGCGCCAGCAGCTTGGGCGGGAGGTCCATCGGGGCCCAGTACTTC.

This clonotype was seen only a few times. The chain carries TRBV11-2 and TRBJ1-1; TRBD1 matches at 10 bases. CDR3 length: 17 amino acids. After removal of 1 base from V and 3 bases from J, the junction contained 8 bases not matched to a gene. Germline V gene data show CDR1 as SGHAT and CDR2 as FQNNGV. The CDR3 spells CASSLGTGGFVDTEAFF. CDR3 nucleotides: TGTGCCAGCAGCTTAGGGACAGGGGGGTTTGTGGACACTGAAGCTTTCTTT.

There are many counts of this clonotype. This chain connects TRBV5-1 to TRBJ2-2; TRBD2 agrees at 12 bases. Trimming at V came to 4 bases and at J to 0 bases, leaving 10 bases not matched to a gene. CDR1 is SGHRS, CDR2 YFSETQ, per germline. This CDR3 has 19 amino acids. DNA for the CDR3: TGCGCCAGCAGCAGGCCCGGACTAGCGGGGAGCGCGAACACCGGGGAGCTGTTTTTT. It is translated as CASSRPGLAGSANTGELFF.

The chain uses TRBV7-9 and TRBJ1-4; D call uncertain. Trimming took off 3 bases at V and 8 bases at J, with 19 bases between the two ends. Germline-derived CDR1 and CDR2 are SEHNR and FQNEAQ (reference sequence). The CDR3 runs 16 residues. The CDR3 sequence is CASSLDQGTQREKLFF. The CDR3 DNA is TGTGCCAGCAGCTTGGACCAAGGTACCCAGAGGGAAAAACTGTTTTTT.

This clonotype was detected only a few times. V is TRBV5-4 and J is TRBJ1-6; 7 bases agree with TRBD1. The CDR3 loop spans 14 amino acids. Germline loops: CDR1 SGHNT, CDR2 YYREEE (reference sequence). Trimming took 2 bases from V and 6 from J; bases not matched to a gene: 2. The CDR3 DNA sequence: TGTGCCAGCAGCTTCCAGGGGGGTAATTCACCCCTCCACTTT. As protein: CASSFQGGNSPLHF.

This clonotype has at least ten counts. The chain joins TRBV4-1 to TRBJ2-5, with 8 nucleotides matching TRBD2. V lost 4 bases and J lost 5; bases outside the gene matches: 6. This CDR3 has 14 residues. The germline V gene has CDR1 MGHRA and CDR2 YSYEKL. The CDR3 region is CASSPQGLGETQYF. The CDR3 region has the DNA TGCGCCAGCAGCCCGCAGGGACTAGGGGAGACCCAGTACTTC.

In its sample, this clonotype was seen many times. This rearrangement joins TRBV5-1 to TRBJ2-3; perhaps TRBD1 as D (6 bases). Germline CDR1 SGHRS, CDR2 YFSETQ. V lost 1 base to trimming and J lost 3 bases, with 9 bases between them. The CDR3 consists of 14 residues. The CDR3 spells CASSLRGSTDTQYF. CDR3 DNA: TGCGCCAGCAGCTTGAGGGGGTCGACAGATACGCAGTATTTT.

Written as DNA, the CDR3 is TGCGCCAGCAGCTTGGGGGACAGTCTCACAGATACGCAGTATTTT. This sequence encodes CASSLGDSLTDTQYF. The V and J genes are TRBV5-1 and TRBJ2-3, with 7 bases lining up with TRBD1. This CDR3 is 15 amino acids long. V dropped 0 bases and J dropped 2; count of bases not matched to a gene: 3. Germline V gene data show CDR1 as SGHRS and CDR2 as YFSETQ.

The chain uses TRBV7-2 and TRBJ1-5; the D gene is possibly TRBD1 (6 bases). Per the germline V gene, CDR1 is SGHTA and CDR2 is FQGNSA. The CDR3 runs 18 residues. The ends were cut back, 3 bases at V and 0 bases at J, with 18 bases in the middle. The chain's CDR3 is CASSLGADGPLSNQPQHF. For the CDR3, the DNA is TGTGCCAGCAGCTTGGGGGCAGACGGTCCCCTTAGCAATCAGCCCCAGCATTTT.

The CDR3 DNA sequence: TGCGCCAGCAGTGAAGGGGGCTATCAGCCCCAGCATTTT. Its translation is CASSEGGYQPQHF. The rearrangement links TRBV10-2 to TRBJ1-5; TRBD1 agrees at 7 bases. Germline V gene lookup returns CDR1 WSHSY and CDR2 SAAADI. The CDR3 spans 13 residues. The junction had 1 base not matched to a gene; V was cut back by 3 bases and J by 5 bases.

The chain couples TRBV15 to TRBJ1-6; perhaps TRBD1 as D (5 bases). There are 17 residues in the CDR3. The ends were cut back, 3 bases at V and 1 base at J, with 13 bases in the middle. The germline V gene has CDR1 LNHNV and CDR2 YYDKDF (reference sequence). For the CDR3, the DNA is TGTGCCACCAGCAGGACAGTTCACAGATCCTATAATTCACCCCTCCACTTT. It is translated as CATSRTVHRSYNSPLHF.

V and J are TRBV29-1 and TRBJ1-2, with D unresolved. V lost 6 bases, J lost 6 bases, and 14 bases lay in between. Per the germline V gene, CDR1 is SQVTM and CDR2 is ANQGSEA. The CDR3 runs to 12 residues. CDR3 protein: CSVYEGLDGYTF. CDR3 nucleotide sequence: TGCAGCGTCTATGAGGGTTTGGATGGCTACACCTTC.

V usage is TRBV12-3 or TRBV12-4 and J usage is TRBJ1-1; TRBD1 is a possible D gene (6 bases). V was trimmed by 6 bases and J by 1 base, leaving 15 bases between them. The CDR3 spans 15 residues. This chain's CDR3 is CASSSPDRRNTEAFF. CDR3 bases: TGTGCCAGCAGCAGCCCGGACAGAAGGAACACTGAAGCTTTCTTT.

The CDR3 DNA reads TGTGCCAGCAGCTTAGTCGGACAGCCAATGAACACTGAAGCTTTCTTT. It specifies CASSLVGQPMNTEAFF. The rearrangement uses TRBV7-9 and TRBJ1-1; maybe TRBD1 (6 bases). The germline V gene has CDR1 SEHNR and CDR2 FQNEAQ (reference sequence). Trimming cost V 1 base and J 0 bases, with 12 bases left between them. CDR3 size: 16 residues.